These 19 T cell receptor beta chains were sequenced from one sample in a study of blood T cell repertoires in COVID-19. Sequenced by immunoSEQ multiplex PCR; TCRdb stores in-frame clones only, minus some. This table holds about 58,000 clones, about 90% found once. Specimen: peripheral blood. These receptors came from a woman aged 45-60 years with active or convalescent COVID-19.

The chain employs TRBV11-3 and TRBJ2-2; D might be TRBD2 (5 bases). Germline assignment: CDR1 SGHNT and CDR2 YENEEA. V lost 4 bases and J lost 6, with 15 bases in between. The CDR3 totals 15 residues. CDR3 sequence (DNA): TGTGCCAGCAGCTCTTCCGGGATCCGAGCCGGGGAGCTGTTTTTT. This gives the protein CASSSSGIRAGELFF.

The chain links TRBV15 to TRBJ2-1; 12 nucleotides align to TRBD2. This CDR3 has 15 amino acids. J lost 5 bases, V lost 1 base, and 0 bases had no gene match. Germline-derived CDR1 and CDR2 are LNHNV and YYDKDF (reference sequence). In nucleotides, the CDR3 is TGTGCCACCAGCAGAGGGACTAGCGGGGACAATGAGCAGTTCTTC. This gives the protein CATSRGTSGDNEQFF. Supplemented by reference TRBV15 and TRBJ2-1, the full variable domain reads DAMVIQNPRYQVTQFGKPVTLSCSQTLNHNVMYWYQQKSSQAPKLLFHYYDKDFNNEADTPDNFQSRRPNTSFCFLDIRSPGLGDTAMYLCATSRGTSGDNEQFFGPGTRLTVL.

This clone was counted many times. V gene TRBV11-3 combines with J gene TRBJ2-5, with 8 bases identical to TRBD2. Germline trimming cut 1 base from V and 5 bases from J; bases unmatched to any gene: 12. Germline CDR1 SGHNT, CDR2 YENEEA. This CDR3 region has 17 residues. The CDR3 is CASSLGVSGIEQETQYF. The CDR3 nucleotides are TGTGCCAGCAGCTTAGGAGTTAGCGGGATCGAGCAGGAGACCCAGTACTTC. Full variable domain (rest looked up from reference TRBV11-3 and TRBJ2-5): EAGVVQSPRYKIIEKKQPVAFWCNPISGHNTLYWYLQNLGQGPELLIRYENEEAVDDSQLPKDRFSAERLKGVDSTLKIQPAELGDSAVYLCASSLGVSGIEQETQYFGPGTRLLVL.

V and J are TRBV12-3 or TRBV12-4 and TRBJ2-2; the D gene is possibly TRBD2 (5 bases). V shed 11 bases and J shed 4 bases, with 11 bases lying between them. This CDR3 region has 12 residues. The CDR3 DNA sequence: TGTGCCGGAGTACGGGGCACCGGGGAGCTGTTTTTT. Encoded protein: CAGVRGTGELFF.

This sequence joins TRBV6-5 and TRBJ2-7; 7 nucleotides line up with TRBD1. Looked up from germline, CDR1 is MNHEY and CDR2 is SVGAGI. V was pared by 7 bases and J by 5 bases, with 8 bases of the junction left unmatched. CDR3 length: 13 residues. The CDR3: CASKTGAGDEQYF. The CDR3, as DNA: TGTGCCAGCAAAACAGGGGCAGGGGACGAGCAGTACTTC.

The V call is TRBV3-1 (or the pseudogene TRBV3-2), the J call TRBJ2-3; TRBD2 matches 7 bases. The CDR3 sequence is 16 residues long. The germline V gene encodes CDR1 LGHDT and CDR2 YNNKEL (reference sequence). Germline trimming cut 0 bases from V and 2 bases from J; bases unmatched to any gene: 5. DNA of the CDR3: TGTGCCAGCAGCCAAGAGGGCGGGAGATACACAGATACGCAGTATTTT. It specifies CASSQEGGRYTDTQYF.

This clone was seen only once. The rearrangement links TRBV7-6 to TRBJ2-2; 7 nucleotides line up with TRBD1. The V gene's germline CDR1 is SGHVS and CDR2 FNYEAQ. The trim removed 5 bases at V and 4 bases at J, leaving 7 bases unmatched. The CDR3 sequence is 15 residues long. CDR3 DNA: TGTGCCAGCAGCCCTACATACAGGGGCACCGGGGAGCTGTTTTTT. It encodes CASSPTYRGTGELFF.

The sample holds a few counts of this clone. The rearrangement joins TRBV5-4 to TRBJ1-2; D perhaps matches TRBD1 (5 bases). The V gene lost 3 bases and the J gene lost 3 bases, with 9 bases spanning the gap. The CDR3 is 13 residues long. Germline values: CDR1 SGHNT, CDR2 YYREEE (reference sequence). The CDR3 reads CASSSTRDYGYTF. CDR3 bases: TGTGCCAGCAGCTCGACCAGGGACTATGGCTACACCTTC.

This clone has a single count. V is TRBV2 and J is TRBJ1-2; D gene ambiguous. In germline, CDR1 is SNHLY, CDR2 FYNNEI. CDR3 size: 11 residues. The V end lost 6 bases, the J end lost 7 bases, and 9 bases lay between the germline ends. The CDR3 sequence: CASREVGGYTF. DNA for the CDR3: TGTGCCAGCAGGGAGGTCGGTGGCTACACCTTC.

The chain combines TRBV4-1 with TRBJ2-2; 11 nucleotides align to TRBD1. V dropped 3 bases and J dropped 4; count of bases not matched to a gene: 4. Germline lookup yields CDR1 MGHRA and CDR2 YSYEKL. The CDR3 contains 16 residues. CDR3 nucleotides: TGCGCCAGCAGCCACCGGACAGGGGGCCCCACCGGGGAGCTGTTTTTT. This sequence encodes CASSHRTGGPTGELFF.

The chain is built from TRBV18 and TRBJ1-1; no reliable D call. The CDR3 has 13 amino acids. The V gene lost 2 bases and the J gene lost 4 bases, with 8 bases spanning the gap. Germline-derived CDR1 and CDR2 are KGHSH and LQKENI. The CDR3 is CASSPERPTEAFF. In DNA, the CDR3 is TGTGCCAGCTCACCAGAGCGTCCCACTGAAGCTTTCTTT. The full variable domain, completed using reference TRBV18 and TRBJ1-1, is NAGVMQNPRHLVRRRGQEARLRCSPMKGHSHVYWYRQLPEEGLKFMVYLQKENIIDESGMPKERFSAEFPKEGPSILRIQQVVRGDSAAYFCASSPERPTEAFFGQGTRLTVV.

The gene calls are TRBV6-4 and TRBJ1-6; no clear D. Germline V gene sequence: CDR1 MRHNA, CDR2 SNTAGT. Trimming cost V 2 bases and J 0 bases, with 11 bases left between them. The CDR3 spans 17 residues. The DNA for the CDR3 is TGTGCCAGCAGTGACATGTCGGCTAGCTCCTATAATTCACCCCTCCACTTT. Protein product: CASSDMSASSYNSPLHF.

The V call is TRBV5-1, the J call TRBJ2-2; TRBD1 agrees at 7 bases. V lost 5 bases to trimming and J lost 2 bases; unmatched junction nucleotides: 9. Germline assignment: CDR1 SGHRS and CDR2 YFSETQ. This CDR3 has 16 amino acids. Here the CDR3 reads CASRSGGRTNTGELFF. Written as DNA, the CDR3 is TGCGCCAGCAGGTCAGGGGGTCGGACCAACACCGGGGAGCTGTTTTTT.

This clone was counted once. J is TRBJ2-2 and V is TRBV9; D not certain. CDR1 and CDR2 (germline): SGDLS, YYNGEE. V lost 0 bases to trimming and J lost 0 bases, with 9 bases between them. This CDR3 contains 16 residues. This chain's CDR3 is CASSVVSFPNTGELFF. The DNA for the CDR3 is TGTGCCAGCAGCGTAGTGAGCTTCCCGAACACCGGGGAGCTGTTTTTT.

This clone was seen only once. The chain uses TRBV10-3 and TRBJ2-5; TRBD2 might be the D (6 bases). Trimming stripped 2 bases from V and 5 bases from J, with 12 bases between. Germline loops: CDR1 ENHRY, CDR2 SYGVKD. CDR3 size: 14 residues. CDR3 DNA sequence: TGTGCCATCAGTGAGGACGGGGGTAGGGAGACCCAGTACTTC. Protein product: CAISEDGGRETQYF.

The CDR3 protein is CASSVRGISATEAFF. The CDR3 nucleotides are TGTGCCAGCAGCGTTCGCGGGATTAGCGCCACTGAAGCTTTCTTT. The chain is built from TRBV5-6 and TRBJ1-1; no definite D call. Deletions cut 4 bases from V and 4 bases from J, with 17 bases between. CDR3 length: 15 residues. Germline V lookup: CDR1 SGHDT, CDR2 YYEEEE.

This chain connects TRBV4-1 to TRBJ2-1, with D perhaps matching TRBD2 (5 bases). Trimming stripped 1 base from V and 0 bases from J, with 13 bases between. There are 17 residues in the CDR3. From germline, CDR1 is MGHRA and CDR2 YSYEKL. CDR3 region: CASSQGAGYSSYNEQFF. The CDR3 DNA reads TGCGCCAGCAGCCAAGGGGCGGGTTACAGCTCCTACAATGAGCAGTTCTTC.

The chain couples TRBV7-3 to TRBJ2-5, with 11 bases aligning to TRBD2. The CDR3 extends over 15 amino acids. Germline assignment: CDR1 SGHTA and CDR2 FQGTGA. Trimming removed 6 bases from V and 1 base from J; junction bases left unmatched: 4. CDR3 nucleotides: TGTGCCAGCAGTAGGACTAGCGGGCTCCAAGAGACCCAGTACTTC. As protein: CASSRTSGLQETQYF.

This clone showed up just once. The chain links TRBV6-1 to TRBJ2-5; weak D call: TRBD1 (6 bases). The CDR3 totals 17 residues. The ends were cut back, 3 bases at V and 0 bases at J, with 17 bases in the middle. Per germline, CDR1 MNHNS and CDR2 SASEGT. The CDR3 reads CASSEGATGPYQETQYF. CDR3 in DNA: TGTGCCAGCAGTGAGGGGGCGACAGGTCCCTACCAAGAGACCCAGTACTTC.